These 30 T cell receptor beta chains were all obtained from the same sample, sequenced in a study of blood T cell repertoires in COVID-19. Libraries were prepared by immunoSEQ multiplex PCR; TCRdb keeps only in-frame clonotypes and omits some of them. Of 100,000 to 150,000 clones listed, roughly 90% are singletons. Material for sequencing was peripheral blood. These receptors all stem from a man aged 45-65 years with COVID-19, enrolled during active disease.

The V and J genes are TRBV5-1 and TRBJ2-1; 9 bases match TRBD1. Trimming at V came to 4 bases and at J to 8 bases, leaving 10 bases not matched to a gene. Germline loops: CDR1 SGHRS, CDR2 YFSETQ. The CDR3 is 15 residues long. This CDR3 is CASSPTGTGYDEQFF. The CDR3 DNA reads as TGCGCCAGCAGCCCAACCGGGACAGGGTACGATGAGCAGTTCTTC.

V gene TRBV29-1 combines with J gene TRBJ1-1; TRBD1 matches 11 bases. Germline V gives CDR1 SQVTM, CDR2 ANQGSEA. Unmatched junction bases numbered 2, after V lost 4 bases and J lost 4 bases. The CDR3 is 13 amino acids. CDR3 DNA: TGCAGCGTTGTAGGGACAGGGGGCACTGAAGCTTTCTTT. Its protein is CSVVGTGGTEAFF. Full variable domain (missing parts from reference TRBV29-1 and TRBJ1-1): SAVISQKPSRDICQRGTSLTIQCQVDSQVTMMFWYRQQPGQSLTLIATANQGSEATYESGFVIDKFPISRPNLTFSTLTVSNMSPEDSSIYLCSVVGTGGTEAFFGQGTRLTVV.

The CDR3 is CASSDRGSRNTEAFF. Here the CDR3 DNA reads TGCGCCAGCAGTGATAGGGGCAGCAGGAACACTGAAGCTTTCTTT. V usage is TRBV10-2 and J usage is TRBJ1-1; the D gene is possibly TRBD1 (5 bases). Trimming stripped 3 bases from V and 1 base from J, with 12 bases between. The CDR3 has 15 residues. The V gene's germline CDR1 is WSHSY and CDR2 SAAADI.

The chain couples TRBV7-2 to TRBJ2-3, with TRBD2 as a possible D gene (6 bases). The germline gives CDR1 SGHTA, CDR2 FQGNSA. V lost 3 bases to trimming and J lost 5 bases, with 21 bases between them. The CDR3 sequence is 17 residues long. DNA for the CDR3: TGTGCCAGCAGCTTTTCCCTTCCCGGGAGCACCCGAGATACGCAGTATTTT. This translates into CASSFSLPGSTRDTQYF.

This rearrangement joins TRBV3-1 (or the pseudogene TRBV3-2) to TRBJ2-5, with 7 bases lining up with TRBD1. Germline CDR1 LGHDT, CDR2 YNNKEL (reference sequence). The CDR3 totals 17 residues. Trimming at V came to 0 bases and at J to 2 bases, leaving 9 bases not matched to a gene. The CDR3 nucleotides are TGTGCCAGCAGCCAAGACCCCTCAGGGACAGCGCAAGAGACCCAGTACTTC. It encodes CASSQDPSGTAQETQYF.

The V gene is TRBV5-1, the J gene TRBJ2-3, with TRBD2 identical over 9 bases. The CDR3 is made up of 21 amino acids. Trimming cost V 1 base and J 3 bases; bases outside gene matches: 21. Germline-derived CDR1 and CDR2 are SGHRS and YFSETQ. The CDR3 DNA reads as TGCGCCAGCAGCTTGTGGGTGCTTGGTGGGGAAGCGGGAGGAAAGACAGATACGCAGTATTTT. This translates into CASSLWVLGGEAGGKTDTQYF.

J is TRBJ2-5 and V is TRBV30; no firm D call. The ends were cut back, 0 bases at V and 1 base at J, with 9 bases in the middle. From germline, CDR1 is GTSNPN and CDR2 SVGIG (reference sequence). The CDR3 is 14 residues long. CDR3 bases: TGTGCCTGGAGTGTTCGAGGCTTCCAAGAGACCCAGTACTTC. This translates into CAWSVRGFQETQYF.

This clone was seen a handful of times. The CDR3 sequence is CASSPPGSKNIQYF. CDR3 sequence (DNA): TGTGCCAGCAGCCCTCCGGGGTCCAAAAACATTCAGTACTTC. The genes are TRBV27 and TRBJ2-4, with a tentative D call TRBD2 (5 bases). The CDR3 has 14 residues. Germline lookup yields CDR1 MNHEY and CDR2 SMNVEV (reference sequence). Between the trimmed V and J ends, which lost 6 bases and 2 bases, there was a span of 11 bases.

The genes are TRBV19 and TRBJ1-5; D is unresolved. The V gene lost 3 bases and the J gene lost 6 bases, with 9 bases spanning the gap. Germline V gene sequence: CDR1 LNHDA, CDR2 SQIVND (reference sequence). The CDR3 runs to 13 residues. The CDR3 region has the DNA TGTGCCAGTAGTATGGGAGTAGGTCAGCCCCAGCATTTT. Translated, it gives CASSMGVGQPQHF.

J is TRBJ1-4 and V is TRBV28; no definite D call. Germline lookup yields CDR1 MDHEN and CDR2 SYDVKM. The CDR3 consists of 15 residues. V lost 1 base, J lost 0 bases, and 6 bases lay in between. CDR3 nucleotides: TGTGCCAGCAGTTTATTGGGCGCAACTAATGAAAAACTGTTTTTT. Translated, it gives CASSLLGATNEKLFF.

This chain connects TRBV28 to TRBJ2-1, with 13 bases matching TRBD2. Germline loops: CDR1 MDHEN, CDR2 SYDVKM. With 5 bases clipped from V and 8 bases from J, the junction kept 18 bases outside the gene matches. The CDR3 consists of 19 residues. CDR3 sequence reads: CASSPMSPTSGRSSDEQFF. The CDR3 DNA reads TGTGCCAGCAGTCCAATGTCCCCGACTAGCGGGAGGAGTAGCGATGAGCAGTTCTTC. Combining the CDR3 with reference TRBV28 and TRBJ2-1 gives the whole variable domain DVKVTQSSRYLVKRTGEKVFLECVQDMDHENMFWYRQDPGLGLRLIYFSYDVKMKEKGDIPEGYSVSREKKERFSLILESASTNQTSMYLCASSPMSPTSGRSSDEQFFGPGTRLTVL.

The V gene is TRBV6-2 or TRBV6-3, the J gene TRBJ2-7; 10 bases map to TRBD2. CDR1 and CDR2 from the germline V gene are MNHEY and SVGEGT. This CDR3 spans 15 amino acids. V lost 5 bases, J lost 6 bases, and 10 bases stayed unmatched. The CDR3, as DNA: TGTGCCAGCAGTAGACTAGCGGGTGAAGCTGCCGAGCAGTACTTC. The encoded protein is CASSRLAGEAAEQYF.

This clone was detected once. DNA of the CDR3: TGTGCCAGCAGCTTACAGGGGAGTAGCACAGATACGCAGTATTTT. It encodes CASSLQGSSTDTQYF. V and J are TRBV11-3 and TRBJ2-3, with D possibly matching TRBD1 (6 bases). Per germline, CDR1 SGHNT and CDR2 YENEEA. This CDR3 is built from 15 residues. V lost 2 bases to trimming and J lost 0 bases, with 9 bases between them. Full variable domain (outside the CDR3, taken from reference TRBV11-3 and TRBJ2-3): EAGVVQSPRYKIIEKKQPVAFWCNPISGHNTLYWYLQNLGQGPELLIRYENEEAVDDSQLPKDRFSAERLKGVDSTLKIQPAELGDSAVYLCASSLQGSSTDTQYFGPGTRLTVL.

The chain carries TRBV3-1 (or the pseudogene TRBV3-2) and TRBJ2-3; TRBD2 matches at 10 bases. The CDR3 length is 13 residues. Germline values: CDR1 LGHDT, CDR2 YNNKEL (reference sequence). Germline trimming cut 8 bases from V and 1 base from J; bases unmatched to any gene: 0. In DNA form, the CDR3 reads TGTGCCAGCGGGACTAGCGGCACAGATACGCAGTATTTT. Its translation: CASGTSGTDTQYF.

The chain carries TRBV7-9 and TRBJ1-1; no definite D call. V was shortened by 5 bases and J by 7 bases, with 11 bases between the two germline ends. Germline CDR1 reads SEHNR; CDR2 reads FQNEAQ (reference sequence). The CDR3 is 12 amino acids. The CDR3 spells CASSLSEGEAFF. In DNA, the CDR3 is TGTGCCAGCAGCCTGTCAGAGGGTGAAGCTTTCTTT.

Comments on this clone: A junction boundary mismatches the germline segment, possibly from a read error. The chain links TRBV18 to TRBJ1-2; 7 bases are shared with TRBD1. The CDR3 has 14 amino acids. The germline CDR1 and CDR2 sequences are KGHSH and LQKENI. The CDR3 DNA reads TGTGCCAGCTCACCTCCGAACCCCAATGGACAGGCCGACTTC. This codes for CASSPPNPNGQADF.

The chain is built from TRBV11-3 and TRBJ2-1, with D possibly being TRBD2 (6 bases). V lost 1 base and J lost 8, with 15 bases in between. The CDR3 has 15 amino acids. Per germline, CDR1 SGHNT and CDR2 YENEEA. The CDR3 spells CASSLGASVRDEQFF. The CDR3 nucleotides are TGTGCCAGCAGCTTAGGGGCTAGCGTTAGGGATGAGCAGTTCTTC.

The chain employs TRBV6-5 and TRBJ2-3; maybe TRBD2 (6 bases). Trimming took off 8 bases at V and 0 bases at J, with 12 bases between the two ends. The CDR3 totals 14 residues. Germline V gene sequence: CDR1 MNHEY, CDR2 SVGAGI. Written as DNA, the CDR3 is TGTGCCAGCGGTCCTAGCGATAGCACAGATACGCAGTATTTT. It codes for CASGPSDSTDTQYF.

This clone has only a few counts. This chain joins TRBV13 and TRBJ2-5; D might be TRBD2 (5 bases). Deletions cut 7 bases from V and 4 bases from J, with 22 bases between. Germline V gene lookup returns CDR1 PRHDT and CDR2 FYEKMQ (reference sequence). This CDR3 has 16 amino acids. In DNA form, the CDR3 reads TGTGCCAGCACCCAAGGGAACGGAGGATTTCGAGAGACCCAGTACTTC. Its protein product is CASTQGNGGFRETQYF.

This clone occurred once. This chain connects TRBV6-2 or TRBV6-3 to TRBJ2-7; no definite D call. Germline lookup yields CDR1 MNHEY and CDR2 SVGEGT. The CDR3 is 13 amino acids. Deletions cut 4 bases from V and 4 bases from J, with 11 bases between. The CDR3 here is CASSSLNRYEQYV. CDR3 bases: TGTGCCAGCAGTTCCCTCAATAGATACGAGCAGTACGTC.

This clone was found once. V is TRBV15 and J is TRBJ1-2; a possible D gene is TRBD1 (5 bases). Germline V lookup: CDR1 LNHNV, CDR2 YYDKDF (reference sequence). Between the trimmed V and J ends, which lost 3 bases and 3 bases, there was a span of 14 bases. This CDR3 is built from 15 residues. The CDR3 region is CATSRGLPKDYGYTF. In DNA form, the CDR3 reads TGTGCCACCAGCAGGGGACTCCCCAAAGACTATGGCTACACCTTC.

J is TRBJ2-3 and V is TRBV18; possibly TRBD2 for D (6 bases). The V gene lost 1 base and the J gene lost 5 bases, with 22 bases spanning the gap. Germline V gives CDR1 KGHSH, CDR2 LQKENI. This CDR3 is 18 amino acids long. DNA of the CDR3: TGTGCCAGCTCACCACTATGGAGTAAGGAGGGCCTGAGAGATACGCAGTATTTT. Its translation is CASSPLWSKEGLRDTQYF.

The chain has TRBV30 and TRBJ2-1, with 11 bases identical to TRBD1. With V trimmed by 3 bases and J by 15 bases, 10 bases remained unmatched. Germline V gene sequence: CDR1 GTSNPN, CDR2 SVGIG (reference sequence). The CDR3 has 13 amino acids. The CDR3 nucleotides are TGTGCCTGGAGCGGACAGGGGGCCCCCGGTCTGTTCTTC. Its translation is CAWSGQGAPGLFF.

V usage is TRBV14 and J usage is TRBJ2-7, with TRBD1 as a possible D gene (6 bases). The CDR3 is 14 amino acids. V lost 0 bases and J 3 bases, leaving 9 bases between the germline ends. CDR1 and CDR2 (germline): SGHDN, FVKESK. CDR3 region: CASSQENRVYEQYF. CDR3 DNA sequence: TGTGCCAGCAGCCAAGAAAACAGGGTCTACGAGCAGTACTTC.

CDR3: CASTSPGHSYEQYV. The CDR3 DNA reads as TGTGCCAGCACCTCTCCTGGACACTCCTACGAGCAGTACGTC. The chain carries TRBV27 and TRBJ2-7, with a tentative D call TRBD1 (5 bases). The CDR3 consists of 14 residues. V dropped 7 bases and J dropped 0 bases, with 13 bases sitting between them. Germline lookup yields CDR1 MNHEY and CDR2 SMNVEV (reference sequence).

The genes are TRBV30 and TRBJ1-2; 7 bases agree with TRBD1. V dropped 5 bases and J dropped 4; count of bases not matched to a gene: 10. The CDR3 has 14 amino acids. Germline V gene sequence: CDR1 GTSNPN, CDR2 SVGIG (reference sequence). The CDR3 coding sequence is TGTGCCTGGGACAGGGCCCGCACTGGCTATGGCTACACCTTC. Residues: CAWDRARTGYGYTF.

In DNA, the CDR3 is TGTGCCAGCAGCCATCGCGGGCTGGTAGGGACTAATGAAAAACTGTTTTTT. This sequence encodes CASSHRGLVGTNEKLFF. This chain uses TRBV28 with TRBJ1-4; the D is unclear. CDR3 length: 17 amino acids. Trimming left V 6 bases short and J 2 bases short, with 19 bases between. Per germline, CDR1 MDHEN and CDR2 SYDVKM.

This clone was seen a few times. V gene TRBV7-9 combines with J gene TRBJ1-1, with 11 bases aligning to TRBD1. CDR3 length: 16 residues. Germline V gene sequence: CDR1 SEHNR, CDR2 FQNEAQ (reference sequence). The trim removed 6 bases at V and 0 bases at J, leaving 6 bases unmatched. DNA of the CDR3: TGTGCCAGCAGAATCGGGACAGGGGGAATGAACACTGAAGCTTTCTTT. This codes for CASRIGTGGMNTEAFF. Together with reference TRBV7-9 and TRBJ1-1, the CDR3 gives the full variable domain: DTGVSQNPRHKITKRGQNVTFRCDPISEHNRLYWYRQTLGQGPEFLTYFQNEAQLEKSRLLSDRFSAERPKGSFSTLEIQRTEQGDSAMYLCASRIGTGGMNTEAFFGQGTRLTVV.

This clone appeared a single time. The chain joins TRBV7-3 to TRBJ2-1; no definite D call. Per germline, CDR1 SGHTA and CDR2 FQGTGA. Trimming left V 2 bases short and J 8 bases short, with 7 bases between. The CDR3 runs to 12 residues. The CDR3 coding sequence is TGTGCCAGCAGCTTATTAGGAGATGAGCAGTTCTTC. This sequence encodes CASSLLGDEQFF.

This clone was detected only a few times. This chain connects TRBV6-4 to TRBJ1-1; 8 bases line up with TRBD1. Germline values: CDR1 MRHNA, CDR2 SNTAGT. The CDR3 extends over 13 amino acids. V trimming: 3 bases; J trimming: 4 bases; junction bases outside the gene matches: 1. The DNA of the CDR3 is TGTGCCAGCAGTGAACAGGGGGGCACTGAAGCTTTCTTT. This sequence encodes CASSEQGGTEAFF.